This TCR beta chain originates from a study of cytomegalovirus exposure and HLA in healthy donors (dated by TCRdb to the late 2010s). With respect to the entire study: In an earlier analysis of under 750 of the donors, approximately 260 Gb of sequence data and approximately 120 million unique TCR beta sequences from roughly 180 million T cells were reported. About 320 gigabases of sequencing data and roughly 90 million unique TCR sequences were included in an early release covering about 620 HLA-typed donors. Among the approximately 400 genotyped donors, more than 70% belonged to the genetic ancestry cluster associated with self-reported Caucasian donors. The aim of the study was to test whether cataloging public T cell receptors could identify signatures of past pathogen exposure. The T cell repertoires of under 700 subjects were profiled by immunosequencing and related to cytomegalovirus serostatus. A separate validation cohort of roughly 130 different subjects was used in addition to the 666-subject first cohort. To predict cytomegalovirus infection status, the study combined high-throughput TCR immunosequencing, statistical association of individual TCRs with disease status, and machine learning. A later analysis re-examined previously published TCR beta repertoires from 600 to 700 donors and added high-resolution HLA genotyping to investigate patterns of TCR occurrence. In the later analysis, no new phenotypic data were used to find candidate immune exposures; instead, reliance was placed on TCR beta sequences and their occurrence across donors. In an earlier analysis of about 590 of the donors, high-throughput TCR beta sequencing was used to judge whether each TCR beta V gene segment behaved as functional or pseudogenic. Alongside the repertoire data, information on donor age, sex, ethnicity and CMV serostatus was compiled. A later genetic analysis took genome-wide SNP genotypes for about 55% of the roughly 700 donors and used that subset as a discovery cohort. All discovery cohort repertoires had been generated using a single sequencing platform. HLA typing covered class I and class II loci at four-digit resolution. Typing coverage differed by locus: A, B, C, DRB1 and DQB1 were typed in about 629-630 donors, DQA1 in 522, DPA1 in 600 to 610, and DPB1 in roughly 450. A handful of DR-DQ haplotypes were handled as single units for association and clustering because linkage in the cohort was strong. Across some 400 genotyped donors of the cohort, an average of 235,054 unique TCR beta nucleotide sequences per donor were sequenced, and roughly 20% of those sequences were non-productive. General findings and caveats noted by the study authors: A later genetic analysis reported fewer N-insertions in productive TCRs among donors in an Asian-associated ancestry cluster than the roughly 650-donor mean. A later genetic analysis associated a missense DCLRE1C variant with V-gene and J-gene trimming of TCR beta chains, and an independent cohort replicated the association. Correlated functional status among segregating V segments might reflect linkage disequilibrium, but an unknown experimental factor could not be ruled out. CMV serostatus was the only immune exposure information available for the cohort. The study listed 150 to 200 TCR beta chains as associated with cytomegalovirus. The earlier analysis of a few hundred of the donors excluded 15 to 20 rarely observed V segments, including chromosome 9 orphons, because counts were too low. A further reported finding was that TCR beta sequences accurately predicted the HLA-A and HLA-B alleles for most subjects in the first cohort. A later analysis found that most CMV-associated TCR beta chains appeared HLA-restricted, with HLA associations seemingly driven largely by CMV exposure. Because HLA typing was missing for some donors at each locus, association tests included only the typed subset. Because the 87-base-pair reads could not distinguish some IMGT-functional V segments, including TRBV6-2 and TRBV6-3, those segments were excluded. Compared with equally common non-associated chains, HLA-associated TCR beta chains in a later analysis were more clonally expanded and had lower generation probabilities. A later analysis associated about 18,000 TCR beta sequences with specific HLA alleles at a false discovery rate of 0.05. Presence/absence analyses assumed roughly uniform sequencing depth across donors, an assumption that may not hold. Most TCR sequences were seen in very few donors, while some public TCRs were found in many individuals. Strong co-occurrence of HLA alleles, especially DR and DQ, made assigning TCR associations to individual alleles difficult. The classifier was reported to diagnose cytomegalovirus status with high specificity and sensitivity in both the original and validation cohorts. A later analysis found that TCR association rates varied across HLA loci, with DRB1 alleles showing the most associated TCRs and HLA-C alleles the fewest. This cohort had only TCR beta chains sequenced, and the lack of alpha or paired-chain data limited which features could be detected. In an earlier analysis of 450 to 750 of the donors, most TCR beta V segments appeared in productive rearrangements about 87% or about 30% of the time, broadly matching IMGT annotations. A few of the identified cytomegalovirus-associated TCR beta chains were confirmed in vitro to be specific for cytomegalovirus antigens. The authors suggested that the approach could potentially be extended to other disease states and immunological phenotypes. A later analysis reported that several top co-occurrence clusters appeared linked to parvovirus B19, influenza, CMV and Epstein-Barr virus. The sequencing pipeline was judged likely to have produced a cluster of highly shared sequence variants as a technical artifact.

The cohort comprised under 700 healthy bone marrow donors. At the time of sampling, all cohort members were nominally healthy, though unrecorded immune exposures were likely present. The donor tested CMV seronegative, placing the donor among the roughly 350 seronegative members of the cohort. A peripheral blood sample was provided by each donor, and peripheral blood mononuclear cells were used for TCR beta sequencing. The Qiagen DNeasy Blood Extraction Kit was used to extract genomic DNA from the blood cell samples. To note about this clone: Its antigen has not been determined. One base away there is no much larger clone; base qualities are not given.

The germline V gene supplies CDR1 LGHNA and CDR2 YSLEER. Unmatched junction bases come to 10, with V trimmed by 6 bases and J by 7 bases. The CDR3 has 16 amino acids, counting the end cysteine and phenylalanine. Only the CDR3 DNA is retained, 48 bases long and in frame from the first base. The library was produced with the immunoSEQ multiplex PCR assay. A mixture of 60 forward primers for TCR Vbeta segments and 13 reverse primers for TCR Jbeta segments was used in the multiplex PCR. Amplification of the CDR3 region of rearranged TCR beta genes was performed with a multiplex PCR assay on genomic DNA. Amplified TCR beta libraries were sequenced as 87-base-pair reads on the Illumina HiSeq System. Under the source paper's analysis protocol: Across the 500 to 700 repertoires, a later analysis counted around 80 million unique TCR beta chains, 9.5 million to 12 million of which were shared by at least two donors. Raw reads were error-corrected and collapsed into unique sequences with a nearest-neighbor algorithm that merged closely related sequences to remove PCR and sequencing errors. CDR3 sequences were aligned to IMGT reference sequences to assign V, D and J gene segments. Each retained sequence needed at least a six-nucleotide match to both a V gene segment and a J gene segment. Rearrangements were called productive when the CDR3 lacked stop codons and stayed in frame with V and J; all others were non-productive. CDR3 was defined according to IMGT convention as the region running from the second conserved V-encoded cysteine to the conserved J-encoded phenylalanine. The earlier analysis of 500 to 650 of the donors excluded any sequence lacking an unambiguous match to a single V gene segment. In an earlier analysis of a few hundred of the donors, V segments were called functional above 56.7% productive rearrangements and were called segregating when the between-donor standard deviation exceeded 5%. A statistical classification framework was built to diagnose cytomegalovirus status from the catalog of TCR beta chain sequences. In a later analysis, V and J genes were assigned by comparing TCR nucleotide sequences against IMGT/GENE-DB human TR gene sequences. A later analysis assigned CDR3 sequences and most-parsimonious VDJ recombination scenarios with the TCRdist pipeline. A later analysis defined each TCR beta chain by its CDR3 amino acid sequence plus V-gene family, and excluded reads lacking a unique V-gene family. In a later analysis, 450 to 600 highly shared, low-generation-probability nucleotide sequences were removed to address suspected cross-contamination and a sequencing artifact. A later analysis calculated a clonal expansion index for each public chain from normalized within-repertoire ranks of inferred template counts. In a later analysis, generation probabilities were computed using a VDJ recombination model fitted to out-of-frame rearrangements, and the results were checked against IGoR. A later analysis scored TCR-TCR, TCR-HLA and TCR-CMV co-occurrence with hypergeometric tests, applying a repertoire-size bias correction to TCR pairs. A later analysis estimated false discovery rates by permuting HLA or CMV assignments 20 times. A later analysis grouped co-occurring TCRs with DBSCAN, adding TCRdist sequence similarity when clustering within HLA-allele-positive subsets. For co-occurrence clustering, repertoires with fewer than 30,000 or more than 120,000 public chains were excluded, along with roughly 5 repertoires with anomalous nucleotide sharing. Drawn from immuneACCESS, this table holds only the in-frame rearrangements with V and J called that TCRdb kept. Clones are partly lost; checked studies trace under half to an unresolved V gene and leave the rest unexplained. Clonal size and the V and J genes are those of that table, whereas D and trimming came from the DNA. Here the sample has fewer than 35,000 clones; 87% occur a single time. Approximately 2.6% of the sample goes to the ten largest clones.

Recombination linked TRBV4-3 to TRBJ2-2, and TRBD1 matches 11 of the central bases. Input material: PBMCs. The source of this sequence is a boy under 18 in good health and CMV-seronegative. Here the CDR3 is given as CASRPRDRGDLGELFF. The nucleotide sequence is TGCGCCAGCAGACCCCGGGACAGGGGGGATCTCGGGGAGCTGTTTTTT.